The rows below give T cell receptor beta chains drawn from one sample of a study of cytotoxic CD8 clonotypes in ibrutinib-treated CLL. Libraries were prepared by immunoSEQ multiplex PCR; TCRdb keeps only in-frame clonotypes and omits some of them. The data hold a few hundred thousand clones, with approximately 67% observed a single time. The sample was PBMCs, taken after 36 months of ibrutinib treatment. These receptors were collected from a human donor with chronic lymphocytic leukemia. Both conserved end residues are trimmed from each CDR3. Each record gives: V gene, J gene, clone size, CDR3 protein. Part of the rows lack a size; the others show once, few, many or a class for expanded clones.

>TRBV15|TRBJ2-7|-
ATSKGGAYEQY
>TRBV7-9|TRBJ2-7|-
ASSSVVREYIDEQY
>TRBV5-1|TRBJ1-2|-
ASSLLGVGYGYT
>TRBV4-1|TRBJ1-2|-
ASSPLWGARGYT
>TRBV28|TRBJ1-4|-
ASSYQYSSEKLF
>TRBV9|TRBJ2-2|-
ASSAPGPNTGELF
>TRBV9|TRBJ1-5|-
ASSAGSSNQPQH
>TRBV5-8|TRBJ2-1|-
ASSFGVRYNEQF
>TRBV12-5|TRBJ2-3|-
ASGPRYLARTDTQY
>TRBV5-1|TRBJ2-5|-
ASSLNAGEGWETQY
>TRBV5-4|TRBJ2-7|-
ASSIRGLAGGPSTYEQY
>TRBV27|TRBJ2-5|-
ASSSRPLRDQETQY
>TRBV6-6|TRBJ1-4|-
ASSRFEKLF
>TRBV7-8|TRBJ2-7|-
ASSFGRVGVYEQY
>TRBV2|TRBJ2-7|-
ASVARGGAGEQY
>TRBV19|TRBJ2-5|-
ASSESQSWYQETQY
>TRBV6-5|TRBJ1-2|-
ASSYRDGYGYT
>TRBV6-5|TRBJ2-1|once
ASSYTPGVDEQF
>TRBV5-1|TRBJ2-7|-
ASSIRDPSSEQY
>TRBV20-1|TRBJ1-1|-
SASVGSEAF
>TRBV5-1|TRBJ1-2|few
ASSLDTSGDRYGYT
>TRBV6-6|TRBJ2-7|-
ASSYRDTYEQY
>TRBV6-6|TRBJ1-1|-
ASSYRGTLAEAF
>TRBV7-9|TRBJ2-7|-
ASSLLPDEQY
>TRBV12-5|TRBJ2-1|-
ASGLSNEQF
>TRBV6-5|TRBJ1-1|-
ASSYPGFGDTEAF
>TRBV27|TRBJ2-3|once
ASSLLAGGSSDTQY
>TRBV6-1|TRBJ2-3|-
ASSPGLASDTQY